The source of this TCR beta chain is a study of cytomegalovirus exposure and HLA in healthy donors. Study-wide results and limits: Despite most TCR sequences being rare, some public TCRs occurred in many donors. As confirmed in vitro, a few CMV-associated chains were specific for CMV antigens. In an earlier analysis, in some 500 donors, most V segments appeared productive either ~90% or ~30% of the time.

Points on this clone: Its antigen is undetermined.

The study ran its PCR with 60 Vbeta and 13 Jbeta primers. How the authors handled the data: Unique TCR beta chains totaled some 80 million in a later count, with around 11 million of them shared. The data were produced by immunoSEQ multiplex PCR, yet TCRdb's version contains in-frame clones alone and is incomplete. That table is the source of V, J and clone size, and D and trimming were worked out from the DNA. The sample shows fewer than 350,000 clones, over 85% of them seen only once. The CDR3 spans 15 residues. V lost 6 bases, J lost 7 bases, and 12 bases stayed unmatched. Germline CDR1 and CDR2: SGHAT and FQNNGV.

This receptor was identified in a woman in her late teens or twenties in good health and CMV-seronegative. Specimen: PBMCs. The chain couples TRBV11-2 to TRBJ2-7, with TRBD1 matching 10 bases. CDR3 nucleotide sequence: TGTGCCAGCAGTTATCCGGGACAGGGGTTTATGGAGCAGTACTTC. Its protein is CASSYPGQGFMEQYF.